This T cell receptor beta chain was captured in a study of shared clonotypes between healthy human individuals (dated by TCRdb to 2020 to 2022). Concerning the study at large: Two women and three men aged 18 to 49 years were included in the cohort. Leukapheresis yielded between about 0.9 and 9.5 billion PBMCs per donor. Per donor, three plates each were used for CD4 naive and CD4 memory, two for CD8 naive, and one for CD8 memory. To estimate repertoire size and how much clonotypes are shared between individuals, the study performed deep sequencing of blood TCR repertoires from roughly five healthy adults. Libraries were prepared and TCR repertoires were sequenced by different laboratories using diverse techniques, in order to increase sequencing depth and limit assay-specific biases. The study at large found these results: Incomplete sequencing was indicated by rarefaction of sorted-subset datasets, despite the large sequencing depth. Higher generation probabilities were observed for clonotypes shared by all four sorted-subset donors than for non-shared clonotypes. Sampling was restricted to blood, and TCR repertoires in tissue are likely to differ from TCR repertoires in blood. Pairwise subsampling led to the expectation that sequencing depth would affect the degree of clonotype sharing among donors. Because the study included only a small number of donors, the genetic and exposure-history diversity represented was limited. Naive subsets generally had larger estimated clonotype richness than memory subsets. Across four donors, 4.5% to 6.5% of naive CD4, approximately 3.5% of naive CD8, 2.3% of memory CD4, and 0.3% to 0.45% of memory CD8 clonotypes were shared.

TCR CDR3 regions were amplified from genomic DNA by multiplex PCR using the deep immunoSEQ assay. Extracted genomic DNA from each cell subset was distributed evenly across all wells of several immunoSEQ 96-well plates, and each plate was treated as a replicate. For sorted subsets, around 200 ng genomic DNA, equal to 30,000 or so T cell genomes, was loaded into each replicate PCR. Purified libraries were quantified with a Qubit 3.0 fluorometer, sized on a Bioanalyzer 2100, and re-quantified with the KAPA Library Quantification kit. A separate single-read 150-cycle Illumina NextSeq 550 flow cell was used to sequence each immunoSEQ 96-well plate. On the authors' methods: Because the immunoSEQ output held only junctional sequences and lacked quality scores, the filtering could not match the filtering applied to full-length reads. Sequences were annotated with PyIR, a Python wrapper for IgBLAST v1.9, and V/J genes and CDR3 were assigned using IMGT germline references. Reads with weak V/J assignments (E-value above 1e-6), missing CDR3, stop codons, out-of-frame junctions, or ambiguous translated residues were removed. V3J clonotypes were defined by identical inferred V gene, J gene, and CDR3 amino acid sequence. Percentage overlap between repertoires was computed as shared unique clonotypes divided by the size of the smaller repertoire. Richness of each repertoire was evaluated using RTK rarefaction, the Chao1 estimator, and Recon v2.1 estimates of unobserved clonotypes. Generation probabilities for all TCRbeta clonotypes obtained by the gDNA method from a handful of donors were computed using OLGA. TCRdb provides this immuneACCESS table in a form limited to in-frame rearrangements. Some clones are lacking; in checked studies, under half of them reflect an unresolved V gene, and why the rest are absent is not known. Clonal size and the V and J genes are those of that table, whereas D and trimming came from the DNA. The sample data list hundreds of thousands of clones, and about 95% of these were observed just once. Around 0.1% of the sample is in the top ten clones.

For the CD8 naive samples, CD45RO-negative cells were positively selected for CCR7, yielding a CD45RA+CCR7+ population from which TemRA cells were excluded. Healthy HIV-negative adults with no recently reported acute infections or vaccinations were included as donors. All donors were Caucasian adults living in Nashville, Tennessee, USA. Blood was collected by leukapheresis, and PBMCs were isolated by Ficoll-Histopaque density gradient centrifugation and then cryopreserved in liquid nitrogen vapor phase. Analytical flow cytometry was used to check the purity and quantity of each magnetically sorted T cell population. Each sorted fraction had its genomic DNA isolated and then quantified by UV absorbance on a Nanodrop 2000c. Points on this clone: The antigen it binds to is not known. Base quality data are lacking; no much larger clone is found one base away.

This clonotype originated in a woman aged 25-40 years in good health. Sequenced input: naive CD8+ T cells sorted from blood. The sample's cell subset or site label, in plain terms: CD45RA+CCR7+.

The DNA reads TGCAGCGTTCCGGGACTAGCGGGGAATGAGCAGTTCTTC. It encodes CSVPGLAGNEQFF. The V gene is TRBV29-1 and the J gene is TRBJ2-1; TRBD2 fits 13 bases in the junction. CDR3 length: 13 amino acids, cysteine to phenylalanine. Of the read, only the CDR3 DNA is kept; its 39 bases are in frame from base 1. At the junction V is shortened by 5 bases and J by 7 bases; bases outside the gene matches: 2. CDR1 SQVTM and CDR2 ANQGSEA were looked up in the germline V gene.